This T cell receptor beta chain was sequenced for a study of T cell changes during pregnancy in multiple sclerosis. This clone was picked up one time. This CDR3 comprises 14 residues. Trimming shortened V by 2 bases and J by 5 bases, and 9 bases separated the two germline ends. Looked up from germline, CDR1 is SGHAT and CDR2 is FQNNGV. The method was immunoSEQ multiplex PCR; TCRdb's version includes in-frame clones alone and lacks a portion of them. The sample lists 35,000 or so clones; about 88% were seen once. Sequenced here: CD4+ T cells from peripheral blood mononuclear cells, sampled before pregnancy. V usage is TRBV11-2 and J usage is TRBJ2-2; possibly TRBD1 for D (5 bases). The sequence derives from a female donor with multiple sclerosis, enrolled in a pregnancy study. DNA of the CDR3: TGTGCCAGCAGCTTACAGGGATGGACCGGGGAGCTGTTTTTT. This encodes CASSLQGWTGELFF.